The present TCR beta chain was sequenced within a study of T cells in tumors after PD-1 blockade. Study background: Excluded were patients with checkpoint blockade, immunosuppressants, or radiotherapy or other anti-cancer therapy within 4 weeks. Either cemiplimab 350 mg every 2 weeks or pembrolizumab 200 mg every 3 weeks was given. During anti-PD-1 treatment, some patients continued daily vismodegib 150 mg.

As for this clone: Antigen specificity is unknown.

Study-wide results and caveats: Blood contained 35% to 50% of the tumor's TCR clonotypes.

Sequencing used immunoSEQ multiplex PCR; TCRdb keeps in-frame clones, though not all of them. The data contain around 35,000 clones, around 73% of them singletons. Trimming removed 1 base from V and 10 bases from J; junction bases left unmatched: 7. The CDR3 runs 16 residues. Germline V gives CDR1 KGHDR, CDR2 SFDVKD. This TCR was recovered from a human donor with basal cell carcinoma. This rearrangement joins TRBV24-1 to TRBJ2-1; 12 positions match TRBD2. The sequencing used PBMCs, collected after anti-PD-1 treatment. The CDR3 region has the DNA TGTGCCACCAGTGATTTACTAGCGGGAGGCCCGAGAGAGCAGTTCTTC. Its translation: CATSDLLAGGPREQFF.